What follows is one TCR beta chain and its context. As yet, its antigen is unknown. Vbeta (60) and Jbeta (13) primers were used in the PCR. Sequencing was performed with immunoSEQ multiplex PCR; in TCRdb, only in-frame clones are kept and a portion is missing. This sample has fewer than 200,000 clones, with more than 80% found just once. These data are taken from a study of cytomegalovirus exposure and HLA in healthy donors. Study findings and constraints: Earlier analysis yielded a pattern in which most TCR beta V segments were productive about 90% or about 30% of the time. Presence/absence analysis assumed near-uniform sequencing depth across donors.

From germline, CDR1 is PRHDT and CDR2 FYEKMQ (reference sequence). The CDR3 has 17 residues. V was trimmed by 1 base and J by 2 bases, leaving 16 bases between them. The sample taken for sequencing was PBMCs. The V and J genes are TRBV13 and TRBJ2-3, with D maybe TRBD1 (6 bases). This TCR derives from a woman aged 18-35 years in good health and CMV-seronegative. In nucleotides, the CDR3 is TGTGCCAGCAGCTTAGTTGAGATGGGGGCAATCACAGATACGCAGTATTTT. Protein sequence: CASSLVEMGAITDTQYF.